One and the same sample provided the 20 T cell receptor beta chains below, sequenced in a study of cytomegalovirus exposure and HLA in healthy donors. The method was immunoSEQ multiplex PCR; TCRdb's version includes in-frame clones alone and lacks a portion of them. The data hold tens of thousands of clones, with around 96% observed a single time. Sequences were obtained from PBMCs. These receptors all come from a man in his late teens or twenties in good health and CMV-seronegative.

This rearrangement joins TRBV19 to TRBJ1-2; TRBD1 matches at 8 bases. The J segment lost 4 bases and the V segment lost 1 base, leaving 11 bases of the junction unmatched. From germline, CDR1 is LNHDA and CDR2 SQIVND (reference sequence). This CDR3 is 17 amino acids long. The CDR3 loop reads CASSIVGTGGVTYGYTF. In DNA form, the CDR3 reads TGTGCCAGTAGTATAGTGGGCACAGGGGGGGTAACCTATGGCTACACCTTC.

This CDR3 is CASSSGGGSPSNEQFF. In DNA form, the CDR3 reads TGTGCCAGCAGTTCGGGGGGCGGGAGTCCGTCCAATGAGCAGTTCTTC. The chain uses TRBV28 and TRBJ2-1, with D possibly matching TRBD2 (7 bases). The CDR3 runs 16 residues. V shed 4 bases and J shed 6 bases, with 19 bases lying between them. Germline CDR1 is MDHEN and CDR2 is SYDVKM.

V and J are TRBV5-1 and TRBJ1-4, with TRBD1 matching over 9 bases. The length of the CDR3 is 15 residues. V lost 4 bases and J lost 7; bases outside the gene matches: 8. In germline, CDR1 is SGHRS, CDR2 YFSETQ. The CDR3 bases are TGCGCCAGCAGCAAAGAAGGACAGGGGTTTGAAAAACTGTTTTTT. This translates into CASSKEGQGFEKLFF.

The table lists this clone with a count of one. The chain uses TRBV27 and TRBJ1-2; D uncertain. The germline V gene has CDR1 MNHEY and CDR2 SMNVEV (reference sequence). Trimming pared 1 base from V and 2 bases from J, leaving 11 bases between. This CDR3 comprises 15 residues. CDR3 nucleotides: TGTGCCAGCAGTTTATGGGGAGGAGAGAACTATGGCTACACCTTC. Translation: CASSLWGGENYGYTF.

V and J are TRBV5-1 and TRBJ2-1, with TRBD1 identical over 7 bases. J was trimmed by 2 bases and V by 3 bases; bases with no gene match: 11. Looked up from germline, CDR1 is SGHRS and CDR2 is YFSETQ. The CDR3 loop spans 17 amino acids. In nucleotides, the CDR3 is TGCGCCAGCAGCTATGACTACCGGGACAGCGCCTACAATGAGCAGTTCTTC. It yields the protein CASSYDYRDSAYNEQFF.

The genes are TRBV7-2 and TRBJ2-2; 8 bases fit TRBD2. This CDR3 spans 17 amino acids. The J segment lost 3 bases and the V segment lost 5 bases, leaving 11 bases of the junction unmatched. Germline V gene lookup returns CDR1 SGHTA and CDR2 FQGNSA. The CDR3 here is CASSPSWREVHTGELFF. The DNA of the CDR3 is TGTGCCAGCAGCCCCAGTTGGCGGGAGGTCCACACCGGGGAGCTGTTTTTT.

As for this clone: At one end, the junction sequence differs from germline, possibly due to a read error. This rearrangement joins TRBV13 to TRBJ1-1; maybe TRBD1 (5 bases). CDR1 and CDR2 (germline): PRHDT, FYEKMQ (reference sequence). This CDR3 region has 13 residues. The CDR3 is CASSLEGNTEVFF. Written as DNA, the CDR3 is TGTGCCAGCAGCTTAGAGGGGAACACTGAAGTTTTCTTT.

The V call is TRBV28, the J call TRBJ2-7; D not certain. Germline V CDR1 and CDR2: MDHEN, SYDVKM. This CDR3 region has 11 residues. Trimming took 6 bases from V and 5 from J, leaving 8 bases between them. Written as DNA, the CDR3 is TGTGCCAGCAGGCTCCTAAACGAGCAGTACTTC. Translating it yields CASRLLNEQYF.

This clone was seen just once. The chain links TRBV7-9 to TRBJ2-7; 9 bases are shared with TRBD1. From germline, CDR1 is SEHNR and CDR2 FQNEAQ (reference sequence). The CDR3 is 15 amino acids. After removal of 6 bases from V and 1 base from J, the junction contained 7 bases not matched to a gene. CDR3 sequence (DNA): TGTGCCAGCAGTAGACACGGGACAGGGTCCTACGAGCAGTACTTC. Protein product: CASSRHGTGSYEQYF.

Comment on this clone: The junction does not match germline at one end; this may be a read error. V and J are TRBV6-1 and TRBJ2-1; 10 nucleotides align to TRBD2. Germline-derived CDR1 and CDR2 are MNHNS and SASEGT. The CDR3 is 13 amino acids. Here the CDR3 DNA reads TGTGCCAGCAGTGACGAGAAACTAGCGGGGCTGGTCTTC. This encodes CASSDEKLAGLVF.

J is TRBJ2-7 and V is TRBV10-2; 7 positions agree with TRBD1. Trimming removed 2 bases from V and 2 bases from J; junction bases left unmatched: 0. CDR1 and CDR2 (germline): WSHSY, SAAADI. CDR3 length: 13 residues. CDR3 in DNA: TGCGCCAGCAGTGAGCAGGGGGCCTACGAGCAGTACTTC. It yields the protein CASSEQGAYEQYF.

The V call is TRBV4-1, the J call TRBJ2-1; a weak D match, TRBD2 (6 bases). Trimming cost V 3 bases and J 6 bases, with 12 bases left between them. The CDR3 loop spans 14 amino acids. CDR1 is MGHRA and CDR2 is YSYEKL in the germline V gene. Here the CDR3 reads CASSHPGLTNEQFF. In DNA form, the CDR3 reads TGCGCCAGCAGCCACCCGGGACTCACCAATGAGCAGTTCTTC.

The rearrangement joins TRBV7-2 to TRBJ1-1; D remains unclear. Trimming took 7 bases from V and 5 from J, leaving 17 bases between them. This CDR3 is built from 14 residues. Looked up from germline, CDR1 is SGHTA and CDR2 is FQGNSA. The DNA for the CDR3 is TGTGCCAGCACCCCCCTCTCGCGAACTACTGAAGCTTTCTTT. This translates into CASTPLSRTTEAFF.

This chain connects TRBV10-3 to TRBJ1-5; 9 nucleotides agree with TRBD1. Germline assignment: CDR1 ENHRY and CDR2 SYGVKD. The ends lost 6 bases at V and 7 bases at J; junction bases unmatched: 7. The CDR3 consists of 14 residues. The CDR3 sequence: CAISRDRVLQPQHF. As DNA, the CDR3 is TGTGCCATCAGCCGGGACAGGGTCCTACAGCCCCAGCATTTT.

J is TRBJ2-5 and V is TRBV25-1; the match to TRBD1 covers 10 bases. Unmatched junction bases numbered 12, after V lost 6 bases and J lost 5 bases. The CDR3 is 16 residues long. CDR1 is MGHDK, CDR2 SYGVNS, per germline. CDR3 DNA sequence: TGTGCCAGCAGGCACACCGGGACAGGGGTGTGGGAGACCCAGTACTTC. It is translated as CASRHTGTGVWETQYF.

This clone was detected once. CDR3 region: CASSERRLANYGYTF. As DNA, the CDR3 is TGTGCCAGCAGTGAACGGCGTCTAGCTAACTATGGCTACACCTTC. The chain has TRBV2 and TRBJ1-2; D unclear. This CDR3 contains 15 residues. Looked up from germline, CDR1 is SNHLY and CDR2 is FYNNEI. The V end was cut by 2 bases, the J end by 0 bases, with 10 bases between.

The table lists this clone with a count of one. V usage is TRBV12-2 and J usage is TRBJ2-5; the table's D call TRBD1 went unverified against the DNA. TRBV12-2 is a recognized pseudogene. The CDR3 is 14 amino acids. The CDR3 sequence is CASRLSAGGETQYF. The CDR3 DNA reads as TGTGCAAGTCGCTTAAGCGCAGGGGGAGAGACCCAGTACTTC.

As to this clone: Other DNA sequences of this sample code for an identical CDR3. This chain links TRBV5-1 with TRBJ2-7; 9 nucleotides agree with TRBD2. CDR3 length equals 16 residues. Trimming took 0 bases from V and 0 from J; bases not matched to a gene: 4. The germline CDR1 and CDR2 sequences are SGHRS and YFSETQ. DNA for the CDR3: TGCGCCAGCAGCTTGGGACTAGCGGCAAGCTCCTACGAGCAGTACTTC. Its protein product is CASSLGLAASSYEQYF.

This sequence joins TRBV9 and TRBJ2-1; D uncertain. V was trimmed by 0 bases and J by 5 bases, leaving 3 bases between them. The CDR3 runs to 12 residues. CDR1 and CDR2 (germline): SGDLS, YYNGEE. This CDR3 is CASSVAHNEQFF. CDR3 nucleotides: TGTGCCAGCAGCGTAGCTCACAATGAGCAGTTCTTC.

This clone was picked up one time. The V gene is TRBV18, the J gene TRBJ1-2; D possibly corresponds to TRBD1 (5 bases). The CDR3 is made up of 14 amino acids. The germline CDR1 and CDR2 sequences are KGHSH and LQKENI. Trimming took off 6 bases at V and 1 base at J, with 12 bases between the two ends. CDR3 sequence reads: CASSSSTVNYGYTF. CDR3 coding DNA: TGTGCCAGCTCTTCCTCGACAGTTAACTATGGCTACACCTTC.